This is a list of T cell receptor beta chains from one sample in a study of cytomegalovirus exposure and HLA in healthy donors. The table came from immunoSEQ multiplex PCR; TCRdb's copy has only in-frame clones and leaves some out. The sample consists of 100,000 or so clones, over 75% of them appearing once. Sequenced input: PBMCs. The receptor source for this set is a man aged 40-50 years in good health and CMV-seropositive. The CDR3 runs from the conserved cysteine through the conserved F or W. Each record gives: J gene, V gene, CDR3 protein.

j_call: TRBJ1-1
v_call: TRBV5-1
cdr3_aa: CASSLPQGNTEAFF

j_call: TRBJ2-1
v_call: TRBV5-4
cdr3_aa: CASSLGGNEQFF

j_call: TRBJ1-4
v_call: TRBV2
cdr3_aa: CASRVNSDEKLFF

j_call: TRBJ2-7
v_call: TRBV19
cdr3_aa: CASTRQGNSYEQYF

j_call: TRBJ2-7
v_call: TRBV7-9
cdr3_aa: CASSLDRIIYEQYF

j_call: TRBJ1-6
v_call: TRBV7-9
cdr3_aa: CASSRREGISPLHF

j_call: TRBJ1-2
v_call: TRBV19
cdr3_aa: CASSITGQGIGYTF

j_call: TRBJ1-4
v_call: TRBV30
cdr3_aa: CAWRGRDGNEKLFF

j_call: TRBJ2-5
v_call: TRBV5-1
cdr3_aa: CASRTALGGAQETQYF

j_call: TRBJ1-1
v_call: TRBV25-1
cdr3_aa: CASSVSDTGSTEAFF

j_call: TRBJ1-2
v_call: TRBV6-1
cdr3_aa: CASSVTREVGYTF

j_call: TRBJ2-7
v_call: TRBV5-4
cdr3_aa: CASARQGSYEQYF

j_call: TRBJ1-2
v_call: TRBV29-1
cdr3_aa: CSVVRGYGYTF

j_call: TRBJ2-5
v_call: TRBV6-5
cdr3_aa: CASSTEGGETQYF

j_call: .
v_call: TRBV9
cdr3_aa: CASSGGNPYEQYF

j_call: TRBJ2-2
v_call: TRBV9
cdr3_aa: CASSEGTEQANTGELFF

j_call: TRBJ2-3
v_call: TRBV30
cdr3_aa: CAYNGGGRDTQYF

j_call: TRBJ2-5
v_call: TRBV5-4
cdr3_aa: CASRGQPQETQYF

j_call: TRBJ1-1
v_call: TRBV27
cdr3_aa: CASSLLRGRTEAFF

j_call: TRBJ2-7
v_call: TRBV6-6
cdr3_aa: CASTRGAYEQYF

j_call: TRBJ2-3
v_call: TRBV29-1
cdr3_aa: CSVHRGWLADTQYF

j_call: TRBJ2-3
v_call: TRBV7-2
cdr3_aa: CASSFSGLAVDTQYF

j_call: TRBJ2-3
v_call: TRBV5-1
cdr3_aa: CASSLAGGLPDTQYF

j_call: TRBJ1-1
v_call: TRBV27
cdr3_aa: CASREDRAAEAFF

j_call: TRBJ2-7
v_call: TRBV18
cdr3_aa: CASSPVTSGTSQGEQYF

j_call: TRBJ2-7
v_call: TRBV30
cdr3_aa: CAWSETTGGHQYF

j_call: TRBJ2-7
v_call: TRBV5-1
cdr3_aa: CASSLMSDNSYEQYF

j_call: TRBJ2-6
v_call: TRBV9
cdr3_aa: CASSAHGGTPSGANVLTF

j_call: TRBJ1-1
v_call: TRBV11-2
cdr3_aa: CASSFGEGTEAFF

j_call: TRBJ1-2
v_call: TRBV7-9
cdr3_aa: CASSSSTAGSYGYTF

j_call: TRBJ2-5
v_call: TRBV25-1
cdr3_aa: CASSDYGGGGETQYF

j_call: TRBJ2-3
v_call: TRBV7-3
cdr3_aa: CASWRELSTDTQYF

j_call: TRBJ2-5
v_call: TRBV6-5
cdr3_aa: CASSYSASGRQETQYF

j_call: TRBJ2-3
v_call: TRBV30
cdr3_aa: CAWSRGQGASTDTQYF

j_call: TRBJ2-3
v_call: TRBV7-2
cdr3_aa: CASSVTTGGNTQYF